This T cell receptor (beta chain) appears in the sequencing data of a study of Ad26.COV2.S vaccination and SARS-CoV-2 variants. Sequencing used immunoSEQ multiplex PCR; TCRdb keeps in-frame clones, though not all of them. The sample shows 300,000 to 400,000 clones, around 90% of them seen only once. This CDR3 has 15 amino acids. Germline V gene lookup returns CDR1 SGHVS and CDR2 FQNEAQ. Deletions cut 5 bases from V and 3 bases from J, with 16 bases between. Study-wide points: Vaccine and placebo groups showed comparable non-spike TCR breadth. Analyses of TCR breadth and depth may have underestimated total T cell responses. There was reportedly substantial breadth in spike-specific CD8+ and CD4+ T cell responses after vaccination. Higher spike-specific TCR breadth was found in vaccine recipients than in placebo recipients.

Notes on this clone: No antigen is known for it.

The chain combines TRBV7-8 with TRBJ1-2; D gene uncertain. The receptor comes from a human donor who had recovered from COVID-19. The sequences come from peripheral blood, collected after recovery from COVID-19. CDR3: CASSPARAEHYGYTF. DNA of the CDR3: TGTGCCAGCAGCCCCGCTAGGGCGGAACACTATGGCTACACCTTC.